This T cell receptor beta chain is drawn from a study of PD-1 blockade in classical Hodgkin lymphoma. General observations from the study: With CD4+ cells, TCR diversity rose significantly by C4D1, but not with CD8+ cells. Sources of repertoire differences remain undefined, possibly disease activity or prior therapy. At baseline, newly diagnosed patients reportedly showed less TCR diversity than healthy donors. Patients with a complete response exhibited baseline diversity comparable to newly diagnosed patients.

Using immunoSEQ multiplex PCR, the repertoire was profiled, and TCRdb retains in-frame clones only, with some absent. The table includes about 90,000 clones, 90% detected once. Time point noted: cycle 4 day 1 (C4D1), after less than 7 weeks of nivolumab. Each patient relapsed following autologous stem cell transplantation, and prior brentuximab vedotin exposure differed. Germline loops: CDR1 MDHEN, CDR2 SYDVKM. The CDR3 totals 12 residues. V lost 3 bases, J lost 12 bases, and 5 bases stayed unmatched. As for this clone: Antigen specificity is unknown.

The sequence derives from a human donor with classical Hodgkin lymphoma. The chain has TRBV28 and TRBJ2-1; TRBD2 matches at 7 bases. The specimen was peripheral blood mononuclear cells (PBMCs), collected before the fourth cycle of nivolumab. The CDR3 reads CASSFGGGAQFF. For the CDR3, the DNA is TGTGCCAGCAGTTTTGGGGGGGGAGCGCAGTTCTTC.